These T cell receptor beta chains were read from a single sample in a study of beta chain features in type 1 diabetes. Libraries were prepared by immunoSEQ multiplex PCR; TCRdb keeps only in-frame clonotypes and omits some of them. The data show approximately 360,000 clones, 10% to 15% seen once. What was sequenced was naive CD4+ T cells from blood. These receptors all come from a woman younger than 30 with type 1 diabetes. The conserved cysteine and the conserved F or W are not part of the CDR3 here. Each record gives: V gene, CDR3 length, J gene, CDR3 protein.

v_gene: TRBV7-9
len: 12
j_gene: TRBJ2-1
CDR3aa: ASTGGEYYNEQF

v_gene: TRBV7-8
len: 11
j_gene: TRBJ2-5
CDR3aa: ASSFNIQETQY

v_gene: TRBV28
len: 11
j_gene: TRBJ2-7
CDR3aa: ASVSGSGYEQY

v_gene: TRBV18
len: 16
j_gene: TRBJ2-6
CDR3aa: ASSLAGAGSSGANVLT

v_gene: TRBV2
len: 12
j_gene: TRBJ2-7
CDR3aa: ASSLGAGGYEQY

v_gene: TRBV7-2
len: 12
j_gene: TRBJ1-4
CDR3aa: ASSLSGESRKLF

v_gene: TRBV14
len: 13
j_gene: TRBJ2-1
CDR3aa: ASSQLAGGYNEQF

v_gene: TRBV7-2
len: 12
j_gene: TRBJ2-4
CDR3aa: ASNLLGQGQAQY

v_gene: TRBV6-1
len: 11
j_gene: TRBJ2-2
CDR3aa: ASRIQGSGELF

v_gene: TRBV7-9
len: 12
j_gene: TRBJ1-1
CDR3aa: ASSLDQGNTEAF

v_gene: TRBV28
len: 16
j_gene: TRBJ2-6
CDR3aa: ASSRVSGRANGANVLT

v_gene: TRBV28
len: 14
j_gene: TRBJ2-4
CDR3aa: ASTQTAPGVKNIQY

v_gene: TRBV7-8
len: 12
j_gene: TRBJ1-2
CDR3aa: ASSQRGRNYGYT

v_gene: TRBV7-2
len: 12
j_gene: TRBJ1-3
CDR3aa: ASSGTASGNTIY

v_gene: TRBV29-1
len: 13
j_gene: TRBJ2-7
CDR3aa: SVSPPGGRAYEQY

v_gene: TRBV28
len: 12
j_gene: TRBJ1-5
CDR3aa: ASQTGDINQPQH

v_gene: TRBV10-3
len: 12
j_gene: TRBJ1-2
CDR3aa: AIRVEGQLYGYT

v_gene: TRBV14
len: 11
j_gene: TRBJ1-1
CDR3aa: ASSQQGNTEAF

v_gene: TRBV9
len: 11
j_gene: TRBJ1-2
CDR3aa: ASSLQGNYGYT

v_gene: TRBV30
len: 12
j_gene: TRBJ1-5
CDR3aa: AWNLGQIDQPQH

v_gene: TRBV12-5
len: 10
j_gene: TRBJ2-7
CDR3aa: ASGLRRTEQY

v_gene: TRBV19
len: 13
j_gene: TRBJ2-7
CDR3aa: ASSDNYRGSYEQY

v_gene: TRBV19
len: 12
j_gene: TRBJ2-5
CDR3aa: ASSTTSGTRGQY

v_gene: TRBV7-2
len: 14
j_gene: TRBJ2-1
CDR3aa: ASSVGGSRIYNEQF

v_gene: TRBV9
len: 12
j_gene: TRBJ2-2
CDR3aa: ASSVDGGTGELF

v_gene: TRBV4-1
len: 14
j_gene: TRBJ1-1
CDR3aa: ASSQYSQGASTEAF

v_gene: TRBV5-1
len: 13
j_gene: TRBJ2-1
CDR3aa: ASSPGVAEAHEQF

v_gene: TRBV6-6
len: 14
j_gene: TRBJ2-7
CDR3aa: ASSYSPGTGDYEQY

v_gene: TRBV6-4
len: 14
j_gene: TRBJ2-1
CDR3aa: ASSDSAGGPYNEQF

v_gene: TRBV15
len: 12
j_gene: TRBJ1-2
CDR3aa: ATSRDQGLGGYT

v_gene: TRBV23-1
len: 14
j_gene: TRBJ2-7
CDR3aa: ASSQPNIGTVYEQY

v_gene: TRBV7-6
len: 12
j_gene: TRBJ1-2
CDR3aa: ASSSREGVLGYT

v_gene: TRBV5-1
len: 12
j_gene: TRBJ1-2
CDR3aa: ASRHRQTNYGYT

v_gene: TRBV5-4
len: 13
j_gene: TRBJ1-4
CDR3aa: ASSSDGTTNEKLF

v_gene: TRBV4-1
len: 12
j_gene: TRBJ2-6
CDR3aa: ASSLRVGANVLT

v_gene: TRBV5-1
len: 11
j_gene: TRBJ2-1
CDR3aa: ASSLGSYNEQF

v_gene: TRBV14
len: 16
j_gene: TRBJ2-3
CDR3aa: ASSPRTGWWNNTDTQY

v_gene: TRBV7-3
len: 13
j_gene: TRBJ2-2
CDR3aa: ASSFKLPNTGELF

v_gene: TRBV7-2
len: 12
j_gene: TRBJ2-3
CDR3aa: ASSTRGSTDTQY

v_gene: TRBV7-2
len: 14
j_gene: TRBJ2-7
CDR3aa: ASSTARDRAAYEQY

v_gene: TRBV5-1
len: 12
j_gene: TRBJ2-1
CDR3aa: ASSLGDRANEQF